This T cell receptor (beta chain) was profiled in a study of Ad26.COV2.S vaccination and SARS-CoV-2 variants. The sample's treatment: around 19 received Ad26.COV2.S at low or high dose, single or two shots; roughly 5 received placebo; per-sample allocation not given. The samples were gathered on day 63 after the first injection of vaccine or placebo. Some clones are missing from TCRdb's copy, which holds only in-frame ones; the method was immunoSEQ multiplex PCR. The sample shows roughly 300,000 clones, 88% of them seen only once. Study results and limitations: Vaccinees displayed broader spike-specific TCR repertoires than placebo recipients. Spike-specific CD8+ and CD4+ T cell responses reportedly showed substantial breadth after vaccination.

With regard to this clone: Its antigen is still unknown.

This clonotype originated in a person between 18 and 65 years old who received the Ad26.COV2.S COVID-19 vaccine or a placebo. This specimen was peripheral blood, taken in a trial of Ad26.COV2.S vaccine versus placebo.

This CDR3 is CASSTPRQGNQPQHF. CDR3 bases: TGTGCCAGCAGCACCCCGCGACAGGGGAATCAGCCCCAGCATTTT. The genes are TRBV6-4 and TRBJ1-5; TRBD1 matches 8 bases. The germline V gene encodes CDR1 MRHNA and CDR2 SNTAGT. V was clipped by 6 bases and J by 4 bases; unmatched bases: 8. CDR3 length: 15 residues.